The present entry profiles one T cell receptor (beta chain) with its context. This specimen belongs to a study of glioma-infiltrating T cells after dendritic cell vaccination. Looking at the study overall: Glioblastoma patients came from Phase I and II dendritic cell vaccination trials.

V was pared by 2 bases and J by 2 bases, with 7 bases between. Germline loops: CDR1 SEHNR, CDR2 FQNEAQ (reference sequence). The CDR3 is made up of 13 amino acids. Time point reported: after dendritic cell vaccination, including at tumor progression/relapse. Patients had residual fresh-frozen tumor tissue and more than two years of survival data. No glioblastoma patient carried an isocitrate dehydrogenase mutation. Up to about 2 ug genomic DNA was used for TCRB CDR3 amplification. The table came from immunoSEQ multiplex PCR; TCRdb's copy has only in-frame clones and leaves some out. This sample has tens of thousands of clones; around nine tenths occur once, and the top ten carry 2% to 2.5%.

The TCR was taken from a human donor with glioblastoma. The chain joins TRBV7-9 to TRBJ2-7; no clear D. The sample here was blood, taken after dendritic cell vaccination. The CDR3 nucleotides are TGTGCCAGCAGCTTAACAGAGACCTACGAGCAGTACTTC. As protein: CASSLTETYEQYF.